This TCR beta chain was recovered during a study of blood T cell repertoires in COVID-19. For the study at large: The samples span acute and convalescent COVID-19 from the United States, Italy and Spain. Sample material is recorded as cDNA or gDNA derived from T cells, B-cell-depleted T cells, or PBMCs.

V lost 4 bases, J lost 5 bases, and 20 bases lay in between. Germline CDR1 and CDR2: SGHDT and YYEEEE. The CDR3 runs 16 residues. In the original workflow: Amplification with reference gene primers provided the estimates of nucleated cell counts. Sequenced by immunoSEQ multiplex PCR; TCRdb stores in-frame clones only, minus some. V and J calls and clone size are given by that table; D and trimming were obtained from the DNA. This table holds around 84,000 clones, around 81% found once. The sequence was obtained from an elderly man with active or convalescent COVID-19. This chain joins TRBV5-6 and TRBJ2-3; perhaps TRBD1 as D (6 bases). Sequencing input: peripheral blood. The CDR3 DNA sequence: TGTGCCAGCAGCAAGGGTGAGACTTACAGGGAAGATACGCAGTATTTT. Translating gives CASSKGETYREDTQYF.